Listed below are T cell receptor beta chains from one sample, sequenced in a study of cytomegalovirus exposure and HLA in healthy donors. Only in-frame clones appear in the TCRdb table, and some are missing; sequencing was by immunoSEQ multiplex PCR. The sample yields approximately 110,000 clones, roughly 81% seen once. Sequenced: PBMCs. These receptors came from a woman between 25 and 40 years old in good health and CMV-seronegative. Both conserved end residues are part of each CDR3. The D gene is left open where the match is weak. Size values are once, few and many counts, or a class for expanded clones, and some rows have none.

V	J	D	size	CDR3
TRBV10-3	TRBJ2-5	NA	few	CAISAGQETQYF
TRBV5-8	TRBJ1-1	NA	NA	CASSEGNRVHTEAFF
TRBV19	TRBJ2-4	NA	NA	CASSPSEGVEYF
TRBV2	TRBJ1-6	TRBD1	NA	CASSEGQAGYSPLHF
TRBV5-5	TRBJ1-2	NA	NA	CASSLGQDVGYTF
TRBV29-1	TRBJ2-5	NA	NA	CSVEERGQETQYF
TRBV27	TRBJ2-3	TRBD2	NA	CASSPAGADTQYF
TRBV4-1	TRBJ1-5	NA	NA	CASSQDFQGFQPQHF
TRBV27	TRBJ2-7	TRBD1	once	CASSLSETGYEQYF
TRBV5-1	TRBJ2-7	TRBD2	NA	CASSLVGGESYEQYF
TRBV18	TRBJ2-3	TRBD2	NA	CASSPGTSGGSTDTQYF
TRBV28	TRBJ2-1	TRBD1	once	CASSRPGQGYNEQFF
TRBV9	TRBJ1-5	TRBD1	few	CASSVERSPRRGGNQPQHF
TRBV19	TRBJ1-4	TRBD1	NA	CASTRGTGSNEKLFF
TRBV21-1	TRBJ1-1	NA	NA	CASSKWGDSPNTEAFF
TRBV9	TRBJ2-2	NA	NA	CASTGVTTGELFF
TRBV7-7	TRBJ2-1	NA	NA	CASSGAPGYEQFF
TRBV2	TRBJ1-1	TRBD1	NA	CASSAITGGGGTEAFF
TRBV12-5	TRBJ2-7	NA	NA	CASGLSPLMAGVSYEQYF
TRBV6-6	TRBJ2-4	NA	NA	CASSREQGIQYF
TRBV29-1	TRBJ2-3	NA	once	CSVRTASSTDTQYF
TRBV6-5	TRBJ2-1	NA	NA	CASSNEQGNEQFF
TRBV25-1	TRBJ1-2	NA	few	CASSPRVNYGYTF
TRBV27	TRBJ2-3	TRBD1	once	CASSLSGDRGTDTQYF
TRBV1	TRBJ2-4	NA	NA	CTSTETRALLAKNIQYF
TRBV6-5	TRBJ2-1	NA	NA	CATSVRGRVNEQFF
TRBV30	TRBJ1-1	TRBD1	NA	CAWSVGTGNTEAFF
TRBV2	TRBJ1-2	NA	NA	CASGGGAGYGYTF
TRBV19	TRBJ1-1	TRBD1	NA	CASSNIQGARTEAFF
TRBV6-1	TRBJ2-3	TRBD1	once	CASSEALDRADTQYF
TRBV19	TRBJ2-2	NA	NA	CASSIVLRRSGELFF
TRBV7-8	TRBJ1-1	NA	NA	CASSFARVARGEAFF
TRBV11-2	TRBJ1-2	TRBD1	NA	CASSPRTGLGGYTF
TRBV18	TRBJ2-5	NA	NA	CASSPLGSAQETQYF
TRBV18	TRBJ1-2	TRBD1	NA	CASSPSRQGYYGYTF
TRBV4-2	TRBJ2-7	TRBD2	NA	CASSPGETSGRYEQYF
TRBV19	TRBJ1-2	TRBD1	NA	CASRALLPDRDYGYTF